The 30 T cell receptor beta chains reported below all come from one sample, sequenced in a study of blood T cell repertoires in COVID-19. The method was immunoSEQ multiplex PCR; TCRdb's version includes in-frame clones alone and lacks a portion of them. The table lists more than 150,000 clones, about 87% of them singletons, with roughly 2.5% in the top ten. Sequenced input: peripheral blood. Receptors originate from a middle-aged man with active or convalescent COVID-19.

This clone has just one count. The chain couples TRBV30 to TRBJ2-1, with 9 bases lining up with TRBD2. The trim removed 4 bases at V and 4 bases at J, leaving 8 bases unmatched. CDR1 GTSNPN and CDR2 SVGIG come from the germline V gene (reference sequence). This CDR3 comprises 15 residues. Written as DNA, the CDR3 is TGTGCCTGGATCAAAACTAGCGGGCTATACAATGAGCAGTTCTTC. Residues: CAWIKTSGLYNEQFF.

The CDR3 DNA follows: TGCGCCAGCAGCCAAGATATGTTGTGGACAGCCCCATACTATGGCTACACCTTC. It specifies CASSQDMLWTAPYYGYTF. The chain combines TRBV4-3 with TRBJ1-2; the D gene is possibly TRBD1 (6 bases). The V gene's germline CDR1 is LGHNA and CDR2 YSLEER. V was shortened by 0 bases and J by 3 bases, with 20 bases between the two germline ends. The CDR3 has 18 amino acids.

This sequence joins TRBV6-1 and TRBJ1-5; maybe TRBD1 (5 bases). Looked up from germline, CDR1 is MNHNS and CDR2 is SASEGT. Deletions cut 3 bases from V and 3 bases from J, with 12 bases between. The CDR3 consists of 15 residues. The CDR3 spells CASSDLQGLNQPQHF. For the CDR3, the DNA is TGTGCCAGCAGTGATTTGCAGGGCCTCAATCAGCCCCAGCATTTT.

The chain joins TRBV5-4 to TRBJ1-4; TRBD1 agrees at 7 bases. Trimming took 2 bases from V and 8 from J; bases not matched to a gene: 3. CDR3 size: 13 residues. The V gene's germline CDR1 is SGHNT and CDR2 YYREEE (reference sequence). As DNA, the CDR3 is TGTGCCAGCAGCTTAACAGGGGAGGAAAAACTGTTTTTT. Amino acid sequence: CASSLTGEEKLFF.

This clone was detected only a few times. The CDR3: CASSADRFGGEQYF. In DNA, the CDR3 is TGCGCCAGCAGTGCGGACAGGTTTGGGGGCGAGCAGTACTTC. The gene calls are TRBV10-1 and TRBJ2-7, with 7 nucleotides matching TRBD1. Germline lookup yields CDR1 WNHNN and CDR2 SYGVQD (reference sequence). With V trimmed by 4 bases and J by 6 bases, 9 bases remained unmatched. CDR3 length: 14 amino acids.

The CDR3 loop reads CASSQDPQDRGVYNSPLHF. The CDR3 DNA reads TGCGCCAGCAGCCAAGATCCGCAGGACAGGGGGGTATATAATTCACCCCTCCACTTT. J is TRBJ1-6 and V is TRBV4-1; 10 bases fit TRBD1. The CDR3 sequence is 19 residues long. J gave up 4 bases and V 0 bases, and 9 bases lay outside the gene matches. Germline CDR1 reads MGHRA; CDR2 reads YSYEKL.

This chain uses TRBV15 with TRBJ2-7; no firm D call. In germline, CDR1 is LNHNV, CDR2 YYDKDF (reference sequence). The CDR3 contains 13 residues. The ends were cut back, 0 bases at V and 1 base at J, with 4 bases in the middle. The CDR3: CATSRDRSYEQYF. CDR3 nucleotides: TGTGCCACCAGCAGAGATCGGTCCTACGAGCAGTACTTC. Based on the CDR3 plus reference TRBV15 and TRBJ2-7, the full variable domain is DAMVIQNPRYQVTQFGKPVTLSCSQTLNHNVMYWYQQKSSQAPKLLFHYYDKDFNNEADTPDNFQSRRPNTSFCFLDIRSPGLGDTAMYLCATSRDRSYEQYFGPGTRLTVT.

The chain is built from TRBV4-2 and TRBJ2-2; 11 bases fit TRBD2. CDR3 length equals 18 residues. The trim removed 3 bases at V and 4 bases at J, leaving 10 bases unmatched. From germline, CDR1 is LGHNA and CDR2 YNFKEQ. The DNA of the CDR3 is TGTGCCAGCAGCCAGGATAGCGGGGGGGCCAGCCTCACCGGGGAGCTGTTTTTT. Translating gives CASSQDSGGASLTGELFF.

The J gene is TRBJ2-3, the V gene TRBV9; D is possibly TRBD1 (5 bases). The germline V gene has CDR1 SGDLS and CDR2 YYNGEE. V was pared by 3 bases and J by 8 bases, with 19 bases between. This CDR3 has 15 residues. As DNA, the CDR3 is TGTGCCAGCAGCGGCTCTAGGTTAGGGGCAGGTACGCAGTATTTT. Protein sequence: CASSGSRLGAGTQYF.

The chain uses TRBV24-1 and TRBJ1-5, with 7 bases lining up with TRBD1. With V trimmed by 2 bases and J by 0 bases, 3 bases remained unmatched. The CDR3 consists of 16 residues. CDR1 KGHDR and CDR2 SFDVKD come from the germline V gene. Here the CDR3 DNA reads TGTGCCACCAGTGATTGGGACAGTGATAGCAATCAGCCCCAGCATTTT. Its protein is CATSDWDSDSNQPQHF.

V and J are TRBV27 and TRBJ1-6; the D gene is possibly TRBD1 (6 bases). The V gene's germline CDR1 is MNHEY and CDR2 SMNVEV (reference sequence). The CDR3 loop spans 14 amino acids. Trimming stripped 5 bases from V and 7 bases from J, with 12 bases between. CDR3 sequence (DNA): TGTGCCAGCAGTGGGACAAGGGGCAATTCACCCCTCCACTTT. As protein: CASSGTRGNSPLHF.

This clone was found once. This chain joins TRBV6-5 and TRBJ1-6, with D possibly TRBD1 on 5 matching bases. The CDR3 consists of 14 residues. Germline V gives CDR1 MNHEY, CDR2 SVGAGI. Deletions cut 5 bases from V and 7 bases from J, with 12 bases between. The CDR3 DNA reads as TGTGCCAGCAGTACCAGGGCCTTGAATTCACCCCTCCACTTT. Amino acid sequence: CASSTRALNSPLHF.

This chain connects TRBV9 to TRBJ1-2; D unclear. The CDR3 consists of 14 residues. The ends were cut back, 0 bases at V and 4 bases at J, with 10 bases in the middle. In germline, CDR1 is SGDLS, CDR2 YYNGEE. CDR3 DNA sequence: TGTGCCAGCAGCGTAGCTACAACTAGCTATGGCTACACCTTC. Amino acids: CASSVATTSYGYTF.

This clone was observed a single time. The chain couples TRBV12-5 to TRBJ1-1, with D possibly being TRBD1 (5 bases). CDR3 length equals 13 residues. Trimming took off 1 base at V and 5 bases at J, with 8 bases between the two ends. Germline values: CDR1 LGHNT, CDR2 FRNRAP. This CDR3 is CASGLDGGTEAFF. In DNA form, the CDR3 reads TGTGCTAGTGGTTTGGATGGGGGGACTGAAGCTTTCTTT.

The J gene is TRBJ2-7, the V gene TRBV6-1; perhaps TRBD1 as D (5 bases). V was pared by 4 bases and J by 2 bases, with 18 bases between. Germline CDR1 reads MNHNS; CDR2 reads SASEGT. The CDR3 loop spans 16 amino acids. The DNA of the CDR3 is TGTGCCAGCAGTGGGCGAGGCAGGGCCAACGCCTACGAGCAGTACTTC. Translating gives CASSGRGRANAYEQYF.

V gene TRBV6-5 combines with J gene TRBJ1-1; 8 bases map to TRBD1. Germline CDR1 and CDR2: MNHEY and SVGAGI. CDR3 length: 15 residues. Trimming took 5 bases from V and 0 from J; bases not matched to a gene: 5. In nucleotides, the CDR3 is TGTGCCAGCAGTCGCCAGGGGGCCATGAACACTGAAGCTTTCTTT. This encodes CASSRQGAMNTEAFF.

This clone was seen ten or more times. CDR3 sequence: CASNKGQGRDQPQHF. The DNA of the CDR3 is TGTGCCAGCAACAAGGGACAGGGAAGGGATCAGCCCCAGCATTTT. The V gene is TRBV2, the J gene TRBJ1-5; the match to TRBD1 covers 9 bases. Trimming took 7 bases from V and 5 from J; bases not matched to a gene: 9. The germline V gene encodes CDR1 SNHLY and CDR2 FYNNEI. CDR3 length: 15 amino acids.

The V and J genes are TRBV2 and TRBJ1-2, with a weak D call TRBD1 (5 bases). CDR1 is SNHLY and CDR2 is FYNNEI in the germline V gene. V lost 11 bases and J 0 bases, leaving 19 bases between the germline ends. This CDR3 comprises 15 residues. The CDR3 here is CAGRGSGWANYGYTF. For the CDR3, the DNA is TGTGCCGGACGAGGATCAGGGTGGGCTAACTATGGCTACACCTTC. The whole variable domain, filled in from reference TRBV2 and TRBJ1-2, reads EPEVTQTPSHQVTQMGQEVILRCVPISNHLYFYWYRQILGQKVEFLVSFYNNEISEKSEIFDDQFSVERPDGSNFTLKIRSTKLEDSAMYFCAGRGSGWANYGYTFGSGTRLTVV.

DNA of the CDR3: TGTGCCAGCAGCTTACCCGTACAGGGTCCCATATATTTT. Translating it yields CASSLPVQGPIYF. J is TRBJ1-3 and V is TRBV7-9; maybe TRBD1 (6 bases). This CDR3 is 13 amino acids long. CDR1 and CDR2 (germline): SEHNR, FQNEAQ (reference sequence). The V end was cut by 2 bases, the J end by 11 bases, with 13 bases between.

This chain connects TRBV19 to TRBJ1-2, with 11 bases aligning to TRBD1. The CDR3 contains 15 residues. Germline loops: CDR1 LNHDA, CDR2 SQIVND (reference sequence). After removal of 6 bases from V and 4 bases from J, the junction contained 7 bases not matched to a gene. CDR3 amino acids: CASRRTGGRGYGYTF. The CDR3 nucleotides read TGTGCCAGTAGGAGGACAGGGGGCCGTGGCTATGGCTACACCTTC.

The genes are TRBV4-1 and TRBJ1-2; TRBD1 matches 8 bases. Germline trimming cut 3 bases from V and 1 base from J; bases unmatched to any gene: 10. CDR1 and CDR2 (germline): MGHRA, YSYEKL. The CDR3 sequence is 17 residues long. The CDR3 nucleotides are TGCGCCAGCAGCCAGGAGAATAACAGGGGGTATAACTATGGCTACACCTTC. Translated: CASSQENNRGYNYGYTF.

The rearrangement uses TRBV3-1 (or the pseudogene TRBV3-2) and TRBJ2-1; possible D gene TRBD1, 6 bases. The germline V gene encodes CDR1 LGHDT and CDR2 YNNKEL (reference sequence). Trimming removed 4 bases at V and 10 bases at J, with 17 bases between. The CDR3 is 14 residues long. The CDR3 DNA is TGTGCCAGCAGCCCGCCCAAATTCAGGGGAGAGCAGTTCTTC. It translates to CASSPPKFRGEQFF.

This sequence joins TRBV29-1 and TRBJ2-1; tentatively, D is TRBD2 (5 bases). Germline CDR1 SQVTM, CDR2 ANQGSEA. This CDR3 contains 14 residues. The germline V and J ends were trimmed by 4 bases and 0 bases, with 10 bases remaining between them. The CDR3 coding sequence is TGCAGCGTTGGTCATGGGAGCTCCTACAATGAGCAGTTCTTC. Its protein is CSVGHGSSYNEQFF.

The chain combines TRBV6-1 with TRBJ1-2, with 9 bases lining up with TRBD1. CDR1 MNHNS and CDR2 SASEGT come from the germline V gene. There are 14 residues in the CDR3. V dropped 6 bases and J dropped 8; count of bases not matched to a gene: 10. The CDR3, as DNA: TGTGCCAGCAGGCACAGGGACAGGGAGGGAGGCTACACCTTC. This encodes CASRHRDREGGYTF.

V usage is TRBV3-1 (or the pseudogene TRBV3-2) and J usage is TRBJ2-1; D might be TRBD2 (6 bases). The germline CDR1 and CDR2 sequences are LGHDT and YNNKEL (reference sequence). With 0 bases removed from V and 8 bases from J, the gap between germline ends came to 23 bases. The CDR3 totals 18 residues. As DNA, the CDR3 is TGTGCCAGCAGCCAAGATACTATAGCGGCCATAACGAGGGATGAGCAGTTCTTC. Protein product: CASSQDTIAAITRDEQFF.

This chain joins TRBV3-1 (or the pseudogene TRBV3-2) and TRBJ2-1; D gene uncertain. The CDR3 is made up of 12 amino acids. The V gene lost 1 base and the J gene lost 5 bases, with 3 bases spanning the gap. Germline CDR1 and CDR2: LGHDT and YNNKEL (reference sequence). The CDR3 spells CASSQADNEQFF. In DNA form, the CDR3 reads TGTGCCAGCAGCCAAGCAGACAATGAGCAGTTCTTC.

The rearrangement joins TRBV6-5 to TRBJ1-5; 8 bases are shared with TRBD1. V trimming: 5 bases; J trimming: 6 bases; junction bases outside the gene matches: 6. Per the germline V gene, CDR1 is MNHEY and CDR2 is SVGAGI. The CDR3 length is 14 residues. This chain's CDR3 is CASSRTGLGQPQHF. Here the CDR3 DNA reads TGTGCCAGCAGTAGGACAGGGTTGGGTCAGCCCCAGCATTTT.

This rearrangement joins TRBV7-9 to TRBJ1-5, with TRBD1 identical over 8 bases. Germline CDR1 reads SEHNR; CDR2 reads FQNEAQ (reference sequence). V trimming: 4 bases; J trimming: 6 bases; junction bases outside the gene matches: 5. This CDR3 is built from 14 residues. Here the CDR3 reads CASSSTGGVQPQHF. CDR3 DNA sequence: TGTGCCAGCAGCTCAACAGGGGGTGTTCAGCCCCAGCATTTT.

CDR3 sequence (DNA): TGTGCCTGGTCCGGGGTGGTCCCTGGAAACACCATATATTTT. Protein sequence: CAWSGVVPGNTIYF. The chain joins TRBV30 to TRBJ1-3; D unresolved. The CDR3 runs to 14 residues. Germline V lookup: CDR1 GTSNPN, CDR2 SVGIG (reference sequence). Trimming shortened V by 5 bases and J by 2 bases, and 13 bases separated the two germline ends.

The CDR3 sequence: CASSSGTGGGAQHF. The CDR3 DNA sequence: TGTGCCAGCAGCTCCGGGACAGGGGGTGGGGCCCAGCATTTT. The chain is built from TRBV12-1 and TRBJ1-5; the D segment call TRBD1 is taken from the table without a DNA check. TRBV12-1 is annotated as a pseudogene. This CDR3 spans 14 amino acids.